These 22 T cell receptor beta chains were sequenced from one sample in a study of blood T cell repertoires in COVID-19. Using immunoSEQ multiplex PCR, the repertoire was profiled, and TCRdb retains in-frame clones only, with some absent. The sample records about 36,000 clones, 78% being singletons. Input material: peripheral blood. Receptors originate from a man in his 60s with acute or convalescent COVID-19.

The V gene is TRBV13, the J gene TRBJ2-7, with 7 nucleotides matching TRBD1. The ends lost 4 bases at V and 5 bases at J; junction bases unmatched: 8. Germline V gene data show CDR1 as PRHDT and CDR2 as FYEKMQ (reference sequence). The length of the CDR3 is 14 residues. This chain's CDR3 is CASSSRQGKDEQYF. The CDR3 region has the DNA TGTGCCAGCAGCTCCCGACAGGGTAAAGACGAGCAGTACTTC.

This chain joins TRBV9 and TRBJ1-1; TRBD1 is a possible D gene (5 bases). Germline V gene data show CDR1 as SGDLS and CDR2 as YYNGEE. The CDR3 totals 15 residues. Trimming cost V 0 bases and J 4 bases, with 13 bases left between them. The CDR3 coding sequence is TGTGCCAGCAGCGTAGGGGTACAGGTGTCCACTGAAGCTTTCTTT. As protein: CASSVGVQVSTEAFF.

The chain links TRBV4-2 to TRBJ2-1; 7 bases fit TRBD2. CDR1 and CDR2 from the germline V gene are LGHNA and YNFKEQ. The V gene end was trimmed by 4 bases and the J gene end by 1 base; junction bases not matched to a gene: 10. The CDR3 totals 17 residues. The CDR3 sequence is CASSRGTQRDSYNEQFF. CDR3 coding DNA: TGTGCCAGCAGCCGTGGAACCCAGCGGGATTCCTACAATGAGCAGTTCTTC.

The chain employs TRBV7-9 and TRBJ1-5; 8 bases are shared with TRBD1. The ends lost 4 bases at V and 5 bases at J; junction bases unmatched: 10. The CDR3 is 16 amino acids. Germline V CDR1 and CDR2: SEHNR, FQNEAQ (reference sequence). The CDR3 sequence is CASSSTATGGYQPQHF. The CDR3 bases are TGTGCCAGCAGCTCCACCGCCACAGGGGGTTATCAGCCCCAGCATTTT.

The DNA of the CDR3 is TGCGCCAGCACCGGGGGGCTAGCGGGAGACAATGAGCAGTTCTTC. As protein: CASTGGLAGDNEQFF. The chain carries TRBV5-1 and TRBJ2-1; 10 positions match TRBD2. V was pared by 6 bases and J by 5 bases, with 8 bases of the junction left unmatched. CDR3 size: 15 residues. CDR1 SGHRS and CDR2 YFSETQ come from the germline V gene.

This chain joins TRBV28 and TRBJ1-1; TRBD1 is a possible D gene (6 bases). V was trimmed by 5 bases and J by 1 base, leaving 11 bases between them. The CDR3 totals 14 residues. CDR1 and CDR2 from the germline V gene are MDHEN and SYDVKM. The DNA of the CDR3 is TGTGCCAGCAGTCGCCTACAGGGGAACACTGAAGCTTTCTTT. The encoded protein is CASSRLQGNTEAFF.

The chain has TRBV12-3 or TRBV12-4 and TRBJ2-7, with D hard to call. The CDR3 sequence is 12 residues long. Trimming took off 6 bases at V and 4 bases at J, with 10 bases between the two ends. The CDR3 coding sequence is TGTGCCAGCAGCCCCACAGAATACGAGCAGTACTTC. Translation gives CASSPTEYEQYF.

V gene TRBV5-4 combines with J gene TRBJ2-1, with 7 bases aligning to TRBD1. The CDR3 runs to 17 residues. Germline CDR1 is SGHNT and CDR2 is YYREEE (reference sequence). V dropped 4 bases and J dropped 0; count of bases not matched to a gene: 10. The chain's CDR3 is CASSPRQGSSSYNEQFF. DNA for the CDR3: TGTGCCAGCAGCCCCCGACAGGGCTCTAGCTCCTACAATGAGCAGTTCTTC.

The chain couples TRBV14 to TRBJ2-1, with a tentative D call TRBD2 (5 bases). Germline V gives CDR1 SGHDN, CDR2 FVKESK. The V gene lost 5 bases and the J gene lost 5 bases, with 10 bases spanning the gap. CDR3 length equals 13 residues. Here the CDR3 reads CASSKDLNNEQFF. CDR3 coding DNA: TGTGCCAGCAGCAAGGACTTGAACAATGAGCAGTTCTTC.

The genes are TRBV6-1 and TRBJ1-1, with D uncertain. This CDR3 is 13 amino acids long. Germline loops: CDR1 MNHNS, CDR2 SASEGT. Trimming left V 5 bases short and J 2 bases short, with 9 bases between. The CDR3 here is CASSYSVNTEAFF. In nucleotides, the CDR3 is TGTGCCAGCAGTTATTCGGTAAACACTGAAGCTTTCTTT.

The CDR3 protein is CASSPYSLGGGNTIYF. The CDR3 DNA sequence: TGTGCCAGCAGCCCTTACAGCCTGGGGGGAGGAAACACCATATATTTT. The rearrangement links TRBV3-1 (or the pseudogene TRBV3-2) to TRBJ1-3, with a weak D call TRBD1 (5 bases). The CDR3 sequence is 16 residues long. CDR1 is LGHDT and CDR2 is YNNKEL in the germline V gene (reference sequence). V gave up 4 bases and J gave up 4 bases, with 17 bases separating them.

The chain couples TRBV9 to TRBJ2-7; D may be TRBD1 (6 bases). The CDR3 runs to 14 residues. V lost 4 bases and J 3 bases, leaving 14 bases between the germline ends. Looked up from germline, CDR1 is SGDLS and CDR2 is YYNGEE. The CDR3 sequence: CASSPDRSHYEQYF. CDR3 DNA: TGTGCCAGCAGCCCAGACAGGAGCCACTACGAGCAGTACTTC. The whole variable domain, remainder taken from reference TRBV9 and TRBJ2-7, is DSGVTQTPKHLITATGQRVTLRCSPRSGDLSVYWYQQSLDQGLQFLIQYYNGEERAKGNILERFSAQQFPDLHSELNLSSLELGDSALYFCASSPDRSHYEQYFGPGTRLTVT.

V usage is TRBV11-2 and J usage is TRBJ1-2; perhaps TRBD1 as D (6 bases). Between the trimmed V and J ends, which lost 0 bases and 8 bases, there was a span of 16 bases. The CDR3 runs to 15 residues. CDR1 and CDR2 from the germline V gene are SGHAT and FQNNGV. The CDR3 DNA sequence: TGTGCCAGCAGCTTAGATTTGGCAGGGGTTTGGGGCTACACCTTC. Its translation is CASSLDLAGVWGYTF. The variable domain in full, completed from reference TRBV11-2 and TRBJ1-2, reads EAGVAQSPRYKIIEKRQSVAFWCNPISGHATLYWYQQILGQGPKLLIQFQNNGVVDDSQLPKDRFSAERLKGVDSTLKIQPAKLEDSAVYLCASSLDLAGVWGYTFGSGTRLTVV.

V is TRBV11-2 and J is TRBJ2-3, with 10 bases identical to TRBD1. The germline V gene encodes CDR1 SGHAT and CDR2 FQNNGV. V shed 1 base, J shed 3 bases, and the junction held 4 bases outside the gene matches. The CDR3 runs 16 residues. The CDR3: CASSLGQGAWTDTQYF. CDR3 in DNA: TGTGCCAGCAGCTTAGGACAGGGGGCTTGGACAGATACGCAGTATTTT.

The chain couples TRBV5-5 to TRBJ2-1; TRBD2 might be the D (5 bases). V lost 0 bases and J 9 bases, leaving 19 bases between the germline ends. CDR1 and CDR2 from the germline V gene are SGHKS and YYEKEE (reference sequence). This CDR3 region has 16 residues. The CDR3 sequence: CASSLVGGVGSGEQFF. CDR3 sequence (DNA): TGTGCCAGCAGCTTGGTAGGAGGTGTTGGATCGGGTGAGCAGTTCTTC.

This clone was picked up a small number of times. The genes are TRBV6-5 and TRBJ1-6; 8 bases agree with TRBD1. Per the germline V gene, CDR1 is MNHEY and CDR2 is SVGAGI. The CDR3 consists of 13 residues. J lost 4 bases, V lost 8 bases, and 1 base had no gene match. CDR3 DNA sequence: TGTGCCAGCGGGGACAGGTATAATTCACCCCTCCACTTT. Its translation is CASGDRYNSPLHF.

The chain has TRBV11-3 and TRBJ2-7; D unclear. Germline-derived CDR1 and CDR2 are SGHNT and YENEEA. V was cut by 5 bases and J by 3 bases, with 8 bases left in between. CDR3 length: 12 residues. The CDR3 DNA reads TGTGCCAGCAGCCTGAGCATCTACGAGCAGTACTTC. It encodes CASSLSIYEQYF.

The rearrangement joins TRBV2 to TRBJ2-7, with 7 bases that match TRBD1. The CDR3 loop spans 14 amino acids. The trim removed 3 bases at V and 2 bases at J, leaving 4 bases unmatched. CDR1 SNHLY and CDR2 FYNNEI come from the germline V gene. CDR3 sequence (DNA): TGTGCCAGCAGTGAGACAGGGAACACCTACGAGCAGTACTTC. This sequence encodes CASSETGNTYEQYF.

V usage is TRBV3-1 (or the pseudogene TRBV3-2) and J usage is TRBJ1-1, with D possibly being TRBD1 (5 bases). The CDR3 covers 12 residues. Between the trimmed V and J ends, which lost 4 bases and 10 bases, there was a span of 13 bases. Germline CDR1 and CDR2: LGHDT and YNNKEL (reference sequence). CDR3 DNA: TGTGCCAGCAGCCTATTAACGGGGGGAGCTTTCTTT. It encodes CASSLLTGGAFF.

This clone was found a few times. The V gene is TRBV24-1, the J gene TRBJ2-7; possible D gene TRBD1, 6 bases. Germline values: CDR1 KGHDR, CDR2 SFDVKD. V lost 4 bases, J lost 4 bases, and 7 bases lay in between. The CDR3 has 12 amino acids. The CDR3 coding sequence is TGTGCCACCAGTGAACAGGGTTACGAGCAGTACTTC. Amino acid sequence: CATSEQGYEQYF.

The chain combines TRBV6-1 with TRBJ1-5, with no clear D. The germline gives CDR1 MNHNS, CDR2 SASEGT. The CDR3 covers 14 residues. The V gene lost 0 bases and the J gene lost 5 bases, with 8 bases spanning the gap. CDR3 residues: CASSEARRDQPQHF. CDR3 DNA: TGTGCCAGCAGTGAAGCTCGTCGAGATCAGCCCCAGCATTTT.

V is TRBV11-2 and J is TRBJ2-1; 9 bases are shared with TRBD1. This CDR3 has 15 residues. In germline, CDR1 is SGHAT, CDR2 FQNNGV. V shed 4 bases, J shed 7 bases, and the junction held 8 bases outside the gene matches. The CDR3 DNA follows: TGTGCCAGCAGCTACAGGGGGCAGAAAGGAAATGAGCAGTTCTTC. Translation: CASSYRGQKGNEQFF.